These 9 T cell receptor beta chains originate from one sample sequenced in a study of blood T cell repertoires in COVID-19. TCRdb's table, derived via immunoSEQ multiplex PCR, lists solely in-frame clones and lacks some. The repertoire holds about 150,000 clones, with roughly nine tenths as singletons. The specimen was peripheral blood. The receptor source for this set is a woman aged 70-85 years with acute or convalescent COVID-19.

The V call is TRBV9, the J call TRBJ1-1; possible D gene TRBD1, 6 bases. Germline V gives CDR1 SGDLS, CDR2 YYNGEE. Trimming removed 3 bases at V and 0 bases at J, with 12 bases between. The CDR3 spans 15 residues. Here the CDR3 reads CASSGETGLNTEAFF. DNA for the CDR3: TGTGCCAGCAGCGGAGAGACAGGTCTGAACACTGAAGCTTTCTTT.

The chain uses TRBV5-6 and TRBJ2-3; 9 bases match TRBD2. Trimming at V came to 2 bases and at J to 0 bases, leaving 10 bases not matched to a gene. The CDR3 loop spans 18 amino acids. The germline V gene has CDR1 SGHDT and CDR2 YYEEEE. The CDR3 DNA sequence: TGTGCCAGCAGCTTTGTGGCGGGGGGGCGCCCTAGCACAGATACGCAGTATTTT. Its translation is CASSFVAGGRPSTDTQYF. The complete variable domain, with remaining parts taken from reference TRBV5-6 and TRBJ2-3, reads DAGVTQSPTHLIKTRGQQVTLRCSPKSGHDTVSWYQQALGQGPQFIFQYYEEEERQRGNFPDRFSGHQFPNYSSELNVNALLLGDSALYLCASSFVAGGRPSTDTQYFGPGTRLTVL.

The chain recombines TRBV6-2 or TRBV6-3 with TRBJ1-3, with D unresolved. This CDR3 comprises 14 residues. V was cut by 7 bases and J by 0 bases, with 10 bases left in between. From germline, CDR1 is MNHEY and CDR2 SVGEGT. As DNA, the CDR3 is TGTGCCAGCAACCCGACGGGCTCTGGAAACACCATATATTTT. Translated, it gives CASNPTGSGNTIYF.

CDR3 amino acids: CASSGGRRNEQYF. The CDR3 DNA sequence: TGTGCCAGCAGTGGAGGGAGGAGAAACGAGCAGTACTTC. The rearrangement uses TRBV2 and TRBJ2-7; D possibly corresponds to TRBD2 (6 bases). This CDR3 region has 13 residues. V lost 4 bases and J lost 5, with 12 bases in between. The V gene's germline CDR1 is SNHLY and CDR2 FYNNEI.

The rearrangement links TRBV5-1 to TRBJ2-2, with a possible D match to TRBD2 (6 bases). The germline CDR1 and CDR2 sequences are SGHRS and YFSETQ. This CDR3 contains 15 residues. Trimming pared 4 bases from V and 0 bases from J, leaving 10 bases between. The chain's CDR3 is CASSPGGTNTGELFF. The CDR3 DNA reads TGCGCCAGCAGCCCCGGCGGGACGAACACCGGGGAGCTGTTTTTT.

This clone is a singleton in its sample. The V gene is TRBV28, the J gene TRBJ1-1; 9 positions agree with TRBD1. CDR1 is MDHEN and CDR2 is SYDVKM in the germline V gene. The CDR3 extends over 15 amino acids. The V and J ends lost 4 bases and 7 bases, in that order; junction bases with no gene match: 10. CDR3 region: CASSSGGQGSVEAFF. Written as DNA, the CDR3 is TGTGCCAGCAGTTCAGGCGGACAGGGGTCGGTTGAAGCTTTCTTT.

This clone occurred once. The V and J genes are TRBV5-8 and TRBJ1-5, with TRBD1 matching over 7 bases. J was trimmed by 1 base and V by 5 bases; bases with no gene match: 6. Germline V gives CDR1 SGHTS, CDR2 YDEGEE. The CDR3 has 15 residues. The chain's CDR3 is CASRSGTASNQPQHF. CDR3 bases: TGTGCCAGCAGGTCCGGGACAGCGAGCAATCAGCCCCAGCATTTT.

The genes are TRBV5-6 and TRBJ1-1; D is possibly TRBD1 (5 bases). Germline V gene data show CDR1 as SGHDT and CDR2 as YYEEEE. CDR3 length: 13 residues. Between the trimmed V and J ends, which lost 3 bases and 2 bases, there was a span of 8 bases. The CDR3 loop is CASSSGFNTEAFF. CDR3 sequence (DNA): TGTGCCAGCAGCTCAGGGTTCAACACTGAAGCTTTCTTT.

V gene TRBV28 combines with J gene TRBJ1-2; tentatively, D is TRBD1 (6 bases). This CDR3 has 14 residues. Deletions cut 8 bases from V and 1 base from J, with 14 bases between. Germline V CDR1 and CDR2: MDHEN, SYDVKM. CDR3 DNA: TGTGCCAGCGGGACACTTCACTATAACTATGGCTACACCTTC. It codes for CASGTLHYNYGYTF.